The source of this TCR beta chain is a study of shared clonotypes between healthy human individuals. Overall study context: Donors had three CD4 naive, three CD4 memory, two CD8 naive and one CD8 memory plate apiece.

Germline CDR1 and CDR2: SGDLS and YYNGEE. CDR3 size: 13 residues. Trimming removed 4 bases at V and 5 bases at J, with 9 bases between. This clone was seen a handful of times. The sample contains more than one DNA sequence encoding this CDR3. Healthy HIV-negative adults without recent acute infections or vaccinations served as donors. Assay used: immunoSEQ multiplex PCR; TCRdb lists only in-frame clones, some missing. This sample has 550,000 to 800,000 clones, with around 91% found just once. The sequencing sample was made of memory CD8+ T cells from PBMCs. Subset meaning: CD45RO+ cells pooled with CCR7-negative TemRA cells. The sequence derives from a man aged 18-30 years in good health. Some clones in this sample may be carry-over from other donors' samples. The chain links TRBV9 to TRBJ1-4, with D perhaps TRBD1 (6 bases). The CDR3 nucleotides are TGTGCCAGCAGCAACGGGGGCAATGAAAAACTGTTTTTT. Translated: CASSNGGNEKLFF. The variable domain in full, with the rest retrieved from reference TRBV9 and TRBJ1-4, is DSGVTQTPKHLITATGQRVTLRCSPRSGDLSVYWYQQSLDQGLQFLIQYYNGEERAKGNILERFSAQQFPDLHSELNLSSLELGDSALYFCASSNGGNEKLFFGSGTQLSVL.